The source of this T cell receptor (beta chain) is a study of T cells in Graves' hyperthyroidism and ophthalmopathy. RNA transcripts yielded amplified TCR beta CDR3 regions. HTBI primers were employed in a first-round RT-PCR of the TCR CDR3. TCRdb re-called the multiplex PCR reads with MiXCR, one entry per CDR3 protein. This sample yields 500,000 to 600,000 distinct CDR3 sequences, of which about 45% are seen a single time; around 44% belongs to the top ten. Germline CDR1 is MNHNS and CDR2 is SASEGT. CDR3 size: 13 residues. V was trimmed by 3 bases and J by 12 bases, leaving 14 bases between them. V gene TRBV6-1 combines with J gene TRBJ1-4; D not certain. The specimen sequenced was peripheral blood or thyroid tissue (not recorded which). The source is an adult woman with Graves' disease, either hyperthyroidism or ophthalmopathy (not recorded which). The CDR3 protein is CASSERADEELFF. In DNA, the CDR3 is TGTGCCAGCAGTGAGAGGGCGGACGAGGAACTGTTTTTT.